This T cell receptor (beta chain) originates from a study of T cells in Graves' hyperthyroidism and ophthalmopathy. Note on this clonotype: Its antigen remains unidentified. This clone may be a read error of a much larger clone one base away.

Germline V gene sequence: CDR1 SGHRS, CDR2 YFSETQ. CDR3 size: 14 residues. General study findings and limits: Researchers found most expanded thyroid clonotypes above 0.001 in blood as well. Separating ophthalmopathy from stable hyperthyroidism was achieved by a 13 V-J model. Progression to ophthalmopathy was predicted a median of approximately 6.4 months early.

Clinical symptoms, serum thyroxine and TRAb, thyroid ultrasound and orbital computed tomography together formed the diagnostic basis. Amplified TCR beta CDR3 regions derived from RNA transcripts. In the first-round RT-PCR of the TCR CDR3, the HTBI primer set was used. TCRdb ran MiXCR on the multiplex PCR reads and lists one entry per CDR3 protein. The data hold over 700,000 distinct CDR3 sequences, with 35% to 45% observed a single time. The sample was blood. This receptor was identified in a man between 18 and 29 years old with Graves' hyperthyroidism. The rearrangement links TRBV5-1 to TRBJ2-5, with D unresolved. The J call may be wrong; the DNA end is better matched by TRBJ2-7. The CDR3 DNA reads TGCGCCAGCATCTTGGTTGGCGAATCCTACGAGCAGTACTTC. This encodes CASILVGESYEQYF.